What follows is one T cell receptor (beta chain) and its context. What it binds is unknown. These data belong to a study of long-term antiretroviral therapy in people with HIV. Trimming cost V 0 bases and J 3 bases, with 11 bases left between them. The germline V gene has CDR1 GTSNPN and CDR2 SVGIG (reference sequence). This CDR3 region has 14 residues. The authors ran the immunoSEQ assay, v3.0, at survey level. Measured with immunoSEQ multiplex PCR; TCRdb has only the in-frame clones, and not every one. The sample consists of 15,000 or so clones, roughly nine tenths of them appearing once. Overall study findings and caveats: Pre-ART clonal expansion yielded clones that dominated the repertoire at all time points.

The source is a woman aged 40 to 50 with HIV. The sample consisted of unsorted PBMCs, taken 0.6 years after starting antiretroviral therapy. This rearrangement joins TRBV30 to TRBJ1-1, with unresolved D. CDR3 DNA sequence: TGTGCCTGGAGTGTCCCGGGAGTCTACACTGAAGCTTTCTTT. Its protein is CAWSVPGVYTEAFF.